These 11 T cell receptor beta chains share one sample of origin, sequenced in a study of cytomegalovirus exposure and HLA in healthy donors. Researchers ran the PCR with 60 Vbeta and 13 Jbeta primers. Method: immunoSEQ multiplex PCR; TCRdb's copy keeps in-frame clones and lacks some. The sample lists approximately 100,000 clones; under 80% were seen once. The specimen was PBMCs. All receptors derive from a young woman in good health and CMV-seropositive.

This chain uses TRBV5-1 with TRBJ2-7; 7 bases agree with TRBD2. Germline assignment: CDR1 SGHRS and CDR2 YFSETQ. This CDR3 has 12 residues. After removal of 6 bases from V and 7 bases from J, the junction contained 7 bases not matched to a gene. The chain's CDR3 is CASNAGVGEQYF. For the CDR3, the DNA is TGCGCCAGCAACGCGGGAGTAGGGGAGCAGTACTTC.

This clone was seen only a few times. The CDR3 is CASSLWESLEGNEQFF. In nucleotides, the CDR3 is TGTGCCAGCAGTTTATGGGAGAGCTTGGAAGGCAATGAGCAGTTCTTC. This rearrangement joins TRBV28 to TRBJ2-1; D gene uncertain. The CDR3 is 16 amino acids. The V gene lost 0 bases and the J gene lost 6 bases, with 15 bases spanning the gap. Germline CDR1 and CDR2: MDHEN and SYDVKM. The variable domain in full, completed from reference TRBV28 and TRBJ2-1, reads DVKVTQSSRYLVKRTGEKVFLECVQDMDHENMFWYRQDPGLGLRLIYFSYDVKMKEKGDIPEGYSVSREKKERFSLILESASTNQTSMYLCASSLWESLEGNEQFFGPGTRLTVL.

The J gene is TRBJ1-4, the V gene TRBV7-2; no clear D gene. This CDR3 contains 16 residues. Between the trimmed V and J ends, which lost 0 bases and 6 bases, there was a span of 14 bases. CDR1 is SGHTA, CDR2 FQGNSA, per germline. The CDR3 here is CASSLAGTASHEKLFF. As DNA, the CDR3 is TGTGCCAGCAGCTTAGCGGGCACAGCTTCTCATGAAAAACTGTTTTTT.

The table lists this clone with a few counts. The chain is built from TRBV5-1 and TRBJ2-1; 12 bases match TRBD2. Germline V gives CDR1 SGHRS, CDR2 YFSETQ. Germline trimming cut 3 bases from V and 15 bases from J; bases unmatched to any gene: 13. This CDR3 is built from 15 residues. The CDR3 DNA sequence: TGCGCCAGCAGCTATCGGACTAGCGGGAATCCTTTATGGTTCTTC. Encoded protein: CASSYRTSGNPLWFF.

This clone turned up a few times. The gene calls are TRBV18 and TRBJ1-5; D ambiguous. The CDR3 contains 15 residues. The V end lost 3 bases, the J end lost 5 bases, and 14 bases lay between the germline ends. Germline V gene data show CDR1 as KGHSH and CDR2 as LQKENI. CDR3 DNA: TGTGCCAGCTCACCTCGGGAGGGAGAGGATCAGCCCCAGCATTTT. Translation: CASSPREGEDQPQHF.

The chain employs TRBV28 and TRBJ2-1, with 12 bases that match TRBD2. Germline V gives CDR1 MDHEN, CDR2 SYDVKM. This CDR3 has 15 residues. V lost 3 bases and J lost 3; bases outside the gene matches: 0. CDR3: CASSLTSGSYNEQFF. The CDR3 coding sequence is TGTGCCAGCAGTTTGACTAGCGGGAGCTACAATGAGCAGTTCTTC.

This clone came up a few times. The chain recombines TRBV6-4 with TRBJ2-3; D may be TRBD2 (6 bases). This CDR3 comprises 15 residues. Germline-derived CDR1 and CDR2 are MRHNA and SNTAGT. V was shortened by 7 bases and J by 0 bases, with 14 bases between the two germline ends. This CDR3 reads CASKGSGGSTDTQYF. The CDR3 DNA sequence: TGTGCCAGCAAGGGTAGCGGAGGGAGCACAGATACGCAGTATTTT.

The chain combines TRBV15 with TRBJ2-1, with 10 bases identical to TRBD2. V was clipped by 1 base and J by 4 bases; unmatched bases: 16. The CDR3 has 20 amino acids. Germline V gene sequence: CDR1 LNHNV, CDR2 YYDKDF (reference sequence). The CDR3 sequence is CATSRGTSGFRVIFYNEQFF. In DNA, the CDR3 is TGTGCCACCAGCAGAGGGACTAGCGGATTTAGGGTTATTTTTTACAATGAGCAGTTCTTC.

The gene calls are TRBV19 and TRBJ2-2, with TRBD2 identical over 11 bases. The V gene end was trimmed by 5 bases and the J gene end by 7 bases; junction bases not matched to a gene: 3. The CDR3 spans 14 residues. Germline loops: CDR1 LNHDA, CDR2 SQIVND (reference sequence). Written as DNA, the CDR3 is TGTGCCAGTAGTTCTAGCGGGAGGATCGGGGAGCTGTTTTTT. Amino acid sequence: CASSSSGRIGELFF.

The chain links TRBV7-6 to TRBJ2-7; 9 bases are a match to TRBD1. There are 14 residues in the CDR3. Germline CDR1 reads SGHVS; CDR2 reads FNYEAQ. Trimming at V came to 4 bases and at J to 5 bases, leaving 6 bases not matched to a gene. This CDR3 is CASSWGQGGNEQYF. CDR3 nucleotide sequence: TGTGCCAGCAGCTGGGGACAGGGTGGCAACGAGCAGTACTTC. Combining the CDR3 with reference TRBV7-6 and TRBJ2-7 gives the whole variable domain GAGVSQSPRYKVTKRGQDVALRCDPISGHVSLYWYRQALGQGPEFLTYFNYEAQQDKSGLPNDRFSAERPEGSISTLTIQRTEQRDSAMYRCASSWGQGGNEQYFGPGTRLTVT.

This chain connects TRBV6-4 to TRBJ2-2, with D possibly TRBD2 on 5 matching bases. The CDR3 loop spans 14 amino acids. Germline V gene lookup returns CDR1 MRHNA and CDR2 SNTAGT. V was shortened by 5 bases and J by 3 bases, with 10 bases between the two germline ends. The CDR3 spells CASSPGMDTGELFF. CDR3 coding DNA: TGTGCCAGCAGTCCCGGGATGGACACCGGGGAGCTGTTTTTT.